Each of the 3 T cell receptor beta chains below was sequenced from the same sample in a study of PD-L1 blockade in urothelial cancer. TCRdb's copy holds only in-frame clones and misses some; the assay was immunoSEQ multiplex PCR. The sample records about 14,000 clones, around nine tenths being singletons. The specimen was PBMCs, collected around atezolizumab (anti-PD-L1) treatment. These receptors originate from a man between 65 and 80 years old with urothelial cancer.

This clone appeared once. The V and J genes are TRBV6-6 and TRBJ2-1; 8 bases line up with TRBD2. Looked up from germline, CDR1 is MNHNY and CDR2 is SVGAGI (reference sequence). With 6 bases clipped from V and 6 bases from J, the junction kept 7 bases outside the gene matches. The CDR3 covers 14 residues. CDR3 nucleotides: TGTGCCAGCAGATGGGGACTAGGAGGCAATGAGCAGTTCTTC. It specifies CASRWGLGGNEQFF.

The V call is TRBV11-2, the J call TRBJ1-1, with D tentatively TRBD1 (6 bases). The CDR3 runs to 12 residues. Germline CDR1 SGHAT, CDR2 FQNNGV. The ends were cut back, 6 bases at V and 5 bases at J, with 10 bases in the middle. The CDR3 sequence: CASRGGGTEAFF. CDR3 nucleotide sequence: TGTGCCAGCAGGGGAGGGGGTACTGAAGCTTTCTTT.

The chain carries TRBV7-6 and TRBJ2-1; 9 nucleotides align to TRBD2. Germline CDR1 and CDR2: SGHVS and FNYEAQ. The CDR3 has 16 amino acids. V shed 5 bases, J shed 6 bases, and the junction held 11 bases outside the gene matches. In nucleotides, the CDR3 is TGTGCCAGCAGCCCCGGGGGCGGGGGGGCCTTCAATGAGCAGTTCTTC. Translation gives CASSPGGGGAFNEQFF.